The 24 T cell receptor beta chains below come from one sample, sequenced in a study of T cells after yellow fever vaccination. Each CDR3 protein is one row after TCRdb ran MiXCR on the 5' RACE reads. The repertoire holds around 53,000 distinct CDR3 sequences, with more than 6.5% as singletons. The source material was CD8+ T cells not binding an NS4B(214-222) dextramer, sorted from PBMCs, sampled about 49 days after the first yellow fever vaccination. Every receptor here comes from a man aged 18 to 29 who received the YFV17D yellow fever vaccine.

This clonotype was counted between two and nine times. This chain joins TRBV29-1 and TRBJ1-2; D is unresolved. The CDR3 runs 15 residues. The V end was cut by 7 bases, the J end by 5 bases, with 23 bases between. CDR1 and CDR2 from the germline V gene are SQVTM and ANQGSEA. The CDR3 bases are TGCAGCGCCGACGTCCGGGAGAATAATTTTTATGGCTACACCTTC. Translation gives CSADVRENNFYGYTF.

In its sample, this clonotype was seen many times. Here the CDR3 reads CASSTWTGSNAYEQYF. In nucleotides, the CDR3 is TGCGCCAGCAGCACCTGGACAGGGTCAAATGCCTACGAGCAGTACTTC. The V and J genes are TRBV5-1 and TRBJ2-7, with 8 bases aligning to TRBD1. The CDR3 extends over 16 amino acids. The ends lost 4 bases at V and 2 bases at J; junction bases unmatched: 11. The germline V gene has CDR1 SGHRS and CDR2 YFSETQ.

This clonotype has just a few counts. The genes are TRBV6-5 and TRBJ1-1; no definite D call. The CDR3 covers 14 residues. The germline V gene encodes CDR1 MNHEY and CDR2 SVGAGI. The V end was cut by 0 bases, the J end by 6 bases, with 11 bases between. DNA for the CDR3: TGTGCCAGCAGTTACTCGATAGAACGGGCTGAAGCTTTCTTT. This encodes CASSYSIERAEAFF.

This clonotype was picked up many times. The chain combines TRBV4-2 with TRBJ1-5, with 8 nucleotides matching TRBD1. The CDR3 length is 14 residues. Germline V CDR1 and CDR2: LGHNA, YNFKEQ. With 4 bases clipped from V and 6 bases from J, the junction kept 5 bases outside the gene matches. The CDR3 sequence: CASSPDRVGQPQHF. CDR3 nucleotide sequence: TGTGCCAGCAGCCCGGACAGGGTCGGTCAGCCCCAGCATTTT.

This chain links TRBV7-2 with TRBJ2-5; tentative D call: TRBD2 (6 bases). Between the trimmed V and J ends, which lost 2 bases and 4 bases, there was a span of 14 bases. The CDR3 spans 15 residues. Germline-derived CDR1 and CDR2 are SGHTA and FQGNSA. The CDR3 bases are TGTGCCAGCAGCTTATACGGGGGTTTTGGAGAGACCCAGTACTTC. The encoded protein is CASSLYGGFGETQYF.

This chain uses TRBV20-1 with TRBJ1-5, with D hard to call. The CDR3 length is 15 residues. V lost 6 bases, J lost 3 bases, and 18 bases lay in between. CDR1 and CDR2 from the germline V gene are DFQATT and SNEGSKA (reference sequence). The CDR3 is CSASTGMFTNQPQHF. In DNA, the CDR3 is TGCAGTGCGTCCACCGGGATGTTCACCAATCAGCCCCAGCATTTT.

This clonotype was observed at least ten times. This chain joins TRBV5-4 and TRBJ2-1; maybe TRBD1 (5 bases). Germline assignment: CDR1 SGHNT and CDR2 YYREEE (reference sequence). The CDR3 has 15 amino acids. V lost 1 base and J lost 7, with 15 bases in between. CDR3 in amino acids: CASSLPAGLGNEQFF. The DNA of the CDR3 is TGTGCCAGCAGCTTGCCAGCAGGGTTAGGTAATGAGCAGTTCTTC.

This clonotype has a handful of counts. The genes are TRBV9 and TRBJ2-1; TRBD2 aligns across 7 bases. The germline V gene has CDR1 SGDLS and CDR2 YYNGEE. The CDR3 is 15 amino acids. V dropped 4 bases and J dropped 0; count of bases not matched to a gene: 4. The CDR3 nucleotides are TGTGCCAGCAGCCCCTGGGGGGGCTCCTACAATGAGCAGTTCTTC. It codes for CASSPWGGSYNEQFF.

The chain combines TRBV4-3 with TRBJ1-5; a possible D gene is TRBD1 (5 bases). The CDR3 is made up of 18 amino acids. The germline V and J ends were trimmed by 0 bases and 5 bases, with 20 bases remaining between them. Germline assignment: CDR1 LGHNA and CDR2 YSLEER. The CDR3 coding sequence is TGCGCCAGCAGCCAAGAGGGTCCGCGGCAGGGTATGCATCAGCCCCAGCATTTT. Amino acids: CASSQEGPRQGMHQPQHF.

This clonotype was recorded at least ten times. This chain joins TRBV11-2 and TRBJ2-4, with D possibly matching TRBD2 (5 bases). Deletions cut 0 bases from V and 9 bases from J, with 15 bases between. The CDR3 is 15 amino acids. In germline, CDR1 is SGHAT, CDR2 FQNNGV. The DNA for the CDR3 is TGTGCCAGCAGCTTAGATCTGTACCAGCGGCGCATTCAGTACTTC. This sequence encodes CASSLDLYQRRIQYF.

This clonotype was observed many times. The chain has TRBV7-8 and TRBJ1-1; TRBD1 might be the D (6 bases). Germline CDR1 reads SGHVS; CDR2 reads FQNEAQ. With 5 bases removed from V and 8 bases from J, the gap between germline ends came to 9 bases. CDR3 length equals 11 residues. CDR3 coding DNA: TGTGCCAGCAGCCATACAGGGGAAGCTTTCTTT. Protein product: CASSHTGEAFF.

A few counts support this clonotype. The gene calls are TRBV13 and TRBJ1-2; no reliable D call. The CDR3 spans 12 residues. CDR1 and CDR2 (germline): PRHDT, FYEKMQ (reference sequence). V was cut by 0 bases and J by 5 bases, with 4 bases left in between. CDR3 coding DNA: TGTGCCAGCAGCTTAGGAGCTTATGGCTACACCTTC. Encoded protein: CASSLGAYGYTF. Full variable domain (rest looked up from reference TRBV13 and TRBJ1-2): AAGVIQSPRHLIKEKRETATLKCYPIPRHDTVYWYQQGPGQDPQFLISFYEKMQSDKGSIPDRFSAQQFSDYHSELNMSSLELGDSALYFCASSLGAYGYTFGSGTRLTVV.

The rearrangement links TRBV5-4 to TRBJ1-3; no clear D gene. V lost 0 bases to trimming and J lost 0 bases, with 10 bases between them. Germline V gene data show CDR1 as SGHNT and CDR2 as YYREEE (reference sequence). The CDR3 runs to 16 residues. The CDR3 sequence is CASSLADPFSGNTIYF. For the CDR3, the DNA is TGTGCCAGCAGCTTGGCCGATCCGTTCTCTGGAAACACCATATATTTT.

The table lists this clonotype with a few counts. The V gene is TRBV4-3, the J gene TRBJ1-2; D might be TRBD1 (5 bases). Germline CDR1 LGHNA, CDR2 YSLEER. This CDR3 comprises 16 residues. V lost 6 bases to trimming and J lost 3 bases, with 20 bases between them. CDR3 nucleotides: TGCGCCAGCAGTGAGGGGAACGGAGGCCCTTACTATGGCTACACCTTC. Translation gives CASSEGNGGPYYGYTF.

This clonotype was counted at least ten times. The CDR3 loop is CSVTPEGHYNEQFF. CDR3 bases: TGCAGTGTAACCCCAGAGGGGCACTACAATGAGCAGTTCTTC. This chain joins TRBV20-1 and TRBJ2-1; either TRBD1 or TRBD2 may fit D (5 bases each). CDR3 size: 14 residues. The V gene lost 7 bases and the J gene lost 3 bases, with 16 bases spanning the gap. The germline gives CDR1 DFQATT, CDR2 SNEGSKA (reference sequence).

The J gene is TRBJ1-2, the V gene TRBV6-5; D gene unclear. The germline CDR1 and CDR2 sequences are MNHEY and SVGAGI. Trimming stripped 0 bases from V and 3 bases from J, with 17 bases between. The CDR3 length is 17 residues. CDR3 in DNA: TGTGCCAGCAGTTACTCAATACCCCACCAGGATCACTATGGCTACACCTTC. Amino acid sequence: CASSYSIPHQDHYGYTF.

The genes are TRBV7-8 and TRBJ2-1; TRBD2 agrees at 10 bases. Trimming cost V 3 bases and J 7 bases; bases outside gene matches: 6. CDR3 length: 15 amino acids. The V gene's germline CDR1 is SGHVS and CDR2 FQNEAQ. This CDR3 reads CASSFTSTSGNEQFF. CDR3 DNA sequence: TGTGCCAGCAGCTTTACCTCGACTAGCGGGAATGAGCAGTTCTTC.

In this sample, this clonotype turned up a few times. The gene calls are TRBV12-3 or TRBV12-4 and TRBJ2-2; 9 nucleotides agree with TRBD2. The V and J ends lost 7 bases and 4 bases, in that order; junction bases with no gene match: 4. There are 14 residues in the CDR3. Here the CDR3 reads CASISGGLTGELFF. The CDR3 DNA reads as TGTGCCAGCATTAGCGGGGGTCTCACCGGGGAGCTGTTTTTT.

This clonotype was found once. The rearrangement joins TRBV5-1 to TRBJ2-3; 7 nucleotides agree with TRBD2. There are 14 residues in the CDR3. Germline V gives CDR1 SGHRS, CDR2 YFSETQ. The J segment lost 1 base and the V segment lost 2 bases, leaving 1 base of the junction unmatched. CDR3 in DNA: TGCGCCAGCAGCTTCCGGGGGGGCACAGATACGCAGTATTTT. This translates into CASSFRGGTDTQYF.

This clonotype was picked up a small number of times. The chain links TRBV7-2 to TRBJ2-7, with 11 bases identical to TRBD2. The CDR3 is made up of 16 amino acids. J gave up 4 bases and V 1 base, and 6 bases lay outside the gene matches. CDR1 and CDR2 from the germline V gene are SGHTA and FQGNSA. CDR3 sequence: CASSLVLAGGIYEQYV. The CDR3 DNA reads TGTGCCAGCAGCTTAGTGCTAGCGGGGGGTATTTACGAGCAGTACGTC.

As DNA, the CDR3 is TGCGCCAGCAGCCCCGAGGTAGGGGGCTGGGAGACCCAGTACTTC. This codes for CASSPEVGGWETQYF. The chain carries TRBV5-1 and TRBJ2-5, with 7 bases that match TRBD1. V gave up 4 bases and J gave up 5 bases; unmatched junction bases: 11. The CDR3 loop spans 15 amino acids. Germline V gene lookup returns CDR1 SGHRS and CDR2 YFSETQ.

This clonotype was seen only a few times. The chain combines TRBV3-1 with TRBJ2-5; maybe TRBD2 (6 bases). Germline assignment: CDR1 LGHDT and CDR2 YNNKEL (reference sequence). The CDR3 is made up of 13 amino acids. V was cut by 6 bases and J by 0 bases, with 8 bases left in between. This chain's CDR3 is CASRRDYQETQYF. In DNA, the CDR3 is TGTGCCAGCAGGCGGGACTACCAAGAGACCCAGTACTTC.

CDR3 amino acids: CASSEWGPAYGYTF. The DNA for the CDR3 is TGTGCCAGCAGTGAATGGGGACCGGCCTATGGCTACACCTTC. The chain has TRBV2 and TRBJ1-2; D perhaps matches TRBD1 (5 bases). V lost 2 bases to trimming and J lost 4 bases, with 11 bases between them. Germline CDR1 SNHLY, CDR2 FYNNEI. CDR3 size: 14 residues. Complete variable domain (other parts from reference TRBV2 and TRBJ1-2): EPEVTQTPSHQVTQMGQEVILRCVPISNHLYFYWYRQILGQKVEFLVSFYNNEISEKSEIFDDQFSVERPDGSNFTLKIRSTKLEDSAMYFCASSEWGPAYGYTFGSGTRLTVV.

This clonotype was recorded once. A much larger clonotype is one base distant, so this may be a read error. The rearrangement joins TRBV19 to TRBJ2-1, with TRBD2 identical over 7 bases. The CDR3 spans 12 residues. The V gene's germline CDR1 is LNHDA and CDR2 SQIVND (reference sequence). The DNA of the CDR3 is TGTGCCAGCGGACTAGGCTACGATGAGCAGTTCTTC. Its protein is CASGLGYDEQFF.